A single sample is the source of the 20 T cell receptor beta chains below, sequenced in a study of cytomegalovirus exposure and HLA in healthy donors. The PCR made use of 60 Vbeta and 13 Jbeta primers. Assay: immunoSEQ multiplex PCR; the TCRdb copy retains only in-frame clones and omits some. Here the sample table reports around 50,000 clones. Sequenced: PBMCs. These receptors all come from a woman aged 40 to 49 in good health and CMV-seronegative.

This chain connects TRBV28 to TRBJ2-7; maybe TRBD1 (5 bases). The CDR3 length is 14 residues. The germline CDR1 and CDR2 sequences are MDHEN and SYDVKM. V lost 5 bases and J 3 bases, leaving 14 bases between the germline ends. CDR3 protein: CASSPHTDSYEQYF. The CDR3 DNA is TGTGCCAGCAGTCCCCACACTGACAGCTACGAGCAGTACTTC.

The J gene is TRBJ1-5, the V gene TRBV2; D remains ambiguous. The V end was cut by 9 bases, the J end by 2 bases, with 17 bases between. This CDR3 contains 15 residues. Germline CDR1 is SNHLY and CDR2 is FYNNEI. The CDR3, as DNA: TGTGCCAGTAAACTACTGGCAGTAGGCAATCAGCCCCAGCATTTT. Amino acid sequence: CASKLLAVGNQPQHF.

The V call is TRBV7-3, the J call TRBJ2-7; no clear D gene. Germline values: CDR1 SGHTA, CDR2 FQGTGA. The CDR3 is 11 amino acids. Trimming removed 7 bases at V and 8 bases at J, with 12 bases between. Here the CDR3 reads CASTVACKQYF. DNA of the CDR3: TGTGCCAGCACGGTCGCGTGTAAGCAGTACTTC.

The J gene is TRBJ2-3, the V gene TRBV2; D perhaps matches TRBD1 (5 bases). Germline CDR1 is SNHLY and CDR2 is FYNNEI. The V end was cut by 6 bases, the J end by 6 bases, with 16 bases between. The CDR3 is 14 residues long. CDR3 residues: CASRKGSARDTQYF. Written as DNA, the CDR3 is TGTGCCAGCAGGAAGGGGTCCGCACGGGATACGCAGTATTTT. Looking up the rest from reference TRBV2 and TRBJ2-3 gives the full variable domain: EPEVTQTPSHQVTQMGQEVILRCVPISNHLYFYWYRQILGQKVEFLVSFYNNEISEKSEIFDDQFSVERPDGSNFTLKIRSTKLEDSAMYFCASRKGSARDTQYFGPGTRLTVL.

The DNA of the CDR3 is TGTGCCAGTAGTATGAGCCGGGACAGAAGCACAGATACGCAGTATTTT. It yields the protein CASSMSRDRSTDTQYF. The chain has TRBV19 and TRBJ2-3, with TRBD1 matching over 7 bases. The CDR3 is 16 amino acids. Germline loops: CDR1 LNHDA, CDR2 SQIVND (reference sequence). V dropped 3 bases and J dropped 0; count of bases not matched to a gene: 6. The complete variable domain, with remaining parts taken from reference TRBV19 and TRBJ2-3, reads DGGITQSPKYLFRKEGQNVTLSCEQNLNHDAMYWYRQDPGQGLRLIYYSQIVNDFQKGDIAEGYSVSREKKESFPLTVTSAQKNPTAFYLCASSMSRDRSTDTQYFGPGTRLTVL.

The chain combines TRBV29-1 with TRBJ1-2; D gene ambiguous. Germline V CDR1 and CDR2: SQVTM, ANQGSEA. This CDR3 region has 11 residues. V lost 4 bases to trimming and J lost 0 bases, with 3 bases between them. The CDR3, as DNA: TGCAGCGTTGCGTCTAACTATGGCTACACCTTC. Translated: CSVASNYGYTF.

The chain is built from TRBV5-1 and TRBJ1-3; perhaps TRBD1 as D (6 bases). V was clipped by 0 bases and J by 0 bases, with 13 bases between them. Germline V gene lookup returns CDR1 SGHRS and CDR2 YFSETQ. CDR3 length: 17 amino acids. The CDR3 nucleotides read TGCGCCAGCAGCTTGGAGGCAGGGACAAGCTCTGGAAACACCATATATTTT. Protein product: CASSLEAGTSSGNTIYF.

The chain combines TRBV30 with TRBJ2-3, with a possible D match to TRBD1 (6 bases). Trimming removed 0 bases at V and 2 bases at J, with 9 bases between. The CDR3 is 14 residues long. Germline V gives CDR1 GTSNPN, CDR2 SVGIG (reference sequence). In DNA form, the CDR3 reads TGTGCCTGGAGTGTATCAGGGGCCACAGATACGCAGTATTTT. This encodes CAWSVSGATDTQYF.

The CDR3 nucleotides are TGTGCCTGGACCCACGGGACAGGGGGTTCCTACGAGCAGTACTTC. Its protein is CAWTHGTGGSYEQYF. The chain joins TRBV30 to TRBJ2-7; 11 bases line up with TRBD1. The CDR3 spans 15 residues. The germline gives CDR1 GTSNPN, CDR2 SVGIG (reference sequence). V was clipped by 4 bases and J by 1 base; unmatched bases: 6.

V is TRBV6-5 and J is TRBJ2-7, with 9 bases lining up with TRBD1. This CDR3 region has 14 residues. Germline CDR1 and CDR2: MNHEY and SVGAGI. V trimming: 6 bases; J trimming: 5 bases; junction bases outside the gene matches: 8. The chain's CDR3 is CASSSGTGRDEQYF. For the CDR3, the DNA is TGTGCCAGCAGCTCCGGGACAGGGAGGGACGAGCAGTACTTC.

The chain links TRBV28 to TRBJ1-4; D may be TRBD1 (5 bases). This CDR3 has 15 amino acids. Looked up from germline, CDR1 is MDHEN and CDR2 is SYDVKM. V shed 6 bases and J shed 4 bases, with 15 bases lying between them. For the CDR3, the DNA is TGTGCCAGCAGGGGGGAGGTCCAGGGTAATGAAAAACTGTTTTTT. It specifies CASRGEVQGNEKLFF.

The V gene is TRBV28, the J gene TRBJ2-7; 10 nucleotides agree with TRBD1. The germline CDR1 and CDR2 sequences are MDHEN and SYDVKM. CDR3 length equals 14 residues. V lost 7 bases and J lost 4; bases outside the gene matches: 7. The CDR3 loop is CASKAGQGPYEQYF. The CDR3 region has the DNA TGTGCCAGCAAGGCGGGACAGGGGCCGTACGAGCAGTACTTC. Using reference TRBV28 and TRBJ2-7 for the parts outside the CDR3, the full variable domain is DVKVTQSSRYLVKRTGEKVFLECVQDMDHENMFWYRQDPGLGLRLIYFSYDVKMKEKGDIPEGYSVSREKKERFSLILESASTNQTSMYLCASKAGQGPYEQYFGPGTRLTVT.

V gene TRBV7-7 combines with J gene TRBJ2-5; the match to TRBD2 covers 9 bases. The CDR3 has 16 amino acids. The ends lost 1 base at V and 2 bases at J; junction bases unmatched: 5. Germline V CDR1 and CDR2: SSHAT, FNYEAQ (reference sequence). Here the CDR3 DNA reads TGTGCCAGCAGCTTAGGCCTAGCGGGGCTACAAGAGACCCAGTACTTC. Translation: CASSLGLAGLQETQYF.

This chain links TRBV19 with TRBJ2-7; possible D gene TRBD1, 7 bases. The V gene's germline CDR1 is LNHDA and CDR2 SQIVND (reference sequence). CDR3 length: 14 residues. Trimming took off 3 bases at V and 3 bases at J, with 12 bases between the two ends. The CDR3 DNA sequence: TGTGCCAGTAGTATCAGGGGGGCCGACTACGAGCAGTACTTC. It encodes CASSIRGADYEQYF.

This chain uses TRBV4-3 with TRBJ2-6; no clear D. The germline V gene has CDR1 LGHNA and CDR2 YSLEER. This CDR3 region has 16 residues. V was trimmed by 0 bases and J by 0 bases, leaving 6 bases between them. In nucleotides, the CDR3 is TGCGCCAGCAGCCAAGAGGGCGTCTCTGGGGCCAACGTCCTGACTTTC. It translates to CASSQEGVSGANVLTF.

This chain connects TRBV7-3 to TRBJ2-5; D is perhaps TRBD1 (6 bases). Trimming took off 0 bases at V and 3 bases at J, with 11 bases between the two ends. CDR1 and CDR2 from the germline V gene are SGHTA and FQGTGA. CDR3 length: 15 residues. The CDR3 DNA is TGTGCCAGCAGCTTAACCGGGGCAGGGGAAGAGACCCAGTACTTC. Translation gives CASSLTGAGEETQYF.

This sequence joins TRBV2 and TRBJ1-1; TRBD1 agrees at 7 bases. The CDR3 totals 14 residues. With V trimmed by 3 bases and J by 12 bases, 13 bases remained unmatched. In germline, CDR1 is SNHLY, CDR2 FYNNEI. This CDR3 is CASSELGQILIPFF. The CDR3 DNA is TGTGCCAGCAGTGAGCTGGGACAGATTTTAATACCTTTCTTT. The full variable domain, its missing parts supplied by reference TRBV2 and TRBJ1-1, is EPEVTQTPSHQVTQMGQEVILRCVPISNHLYFYWYRQILGQKVEFLVSFYNNEISEKSEIFDDQFSVERPDGSNFTLKIRSTKLEDSAMYFCASSELGQILIPFFGQGTRLTVV.

The V gene is TRBV15, the J gene TRBJ2-1; 8 bases fit TRBD2. The CDR3 is 16 amino acids. Germline CDR1 is LNHNV and CDR2 is YYDKDF (reference sequence). The V segment lost 0 bases and the J segment 0 bases; nucleotides outside the gene matches: 1. The CDR3 protein is CATSRDGGGSYNEQFF. CDR3 coding DNA: TGTGCCACCAGCAGAGACGGGGGGGGCTCCTACAATGAGCAGTTCTTC.

The chain links TRBV11-2 to TRBJ1-2; 8 nucleotides match TRBD1. Looked up from germline, CDR1 is SGHAT and CDR2 is FQNNGV. Trimming cost V 5 bases and J 5 bases; bases outside gene matches: 7. The CDR3 runs to 14 residues. CDR3 residues: CASSPLGQGYGYTF. The CDR3, as DNA: TGTGCCAGCAGCCCCCTCGGACAGGGATATGGCTACACCTTC.

The V and J genes are TRBV19 and TRBJ2-3, with D possibly being TRBD1 (6 bases). Trimming stripped 5 bases from V and 2 bases from J, with 14 bases between. The germline CDR1 and CDR2 sequences are LNHDA and SQIVND (reference sequence). The CDR3 consists of 15 residues. The CDR3 bases are TGTGCCAGTAGTCGGACCGGGACATCCACAGATACGCAGTATTTT. It encodes CASSRTGTSTDTQYF.